These T cell receptor beta chains were read from a single sample in a study of blood T cell repertoires in COVID-19. Profiling relied on immunoSEQ multiplex PCR, and the TCRdb table lists in-frame clones only, not all of them. The sample has approximately 340,000 clones, about 91% seen once. Sequencing was performed on peripheral blood. The receptors were gathered from a man aged 30 to 39 with COVID-19, enrolled during active disease. Both conserved end residues are part of each CDR3. D genes are given only for firm matches. Rows may omit the clone size; those that give it use once, few, many or a size class.

once | TRBD2 | TRBJ2-4 | TRBV7-3 | CASSLTFGTSGRASIQYF | TGTGCCAGCAGCTTAACTTTCGGGACTAGCGGGAGGGCGAGCATTCAGTACTTC
few | TRBD1 | TRBJ2-7 | TRBV5-6 | CASSLDRGIYEQYF | TGTGCCAGCAGCTTGGACAGGGGTATCTACGAGCAGTACTTC
- | TRBD2 | TRBJ2-1 | TRBV3-1/TRBV3-2 | CASSQGTSGSEEQFF | TGTGCCAGCAGCCAGGGGACTAGCGGGAGTGAGGAGCAGTTCTTC
- | TRBD1 | TRBJ2-5 | TRBV3-1/TRBV3-2 | CASSQAPGRGRVGETQYF | TGTGCCAGCAGCCAAGCGCCTGGCAGGGGGCGAGTGGGAGAGACCCAGTACTTC
once | TRBD1 | TRBJ1-4 | TRBV3-1/TRBV3-2 | CASSRLSGQGEKLFF | TGTGCCAGCAGCCGCCTATCGGGACAGGGGGAAAAACTGTTTTTT
- | - | TRBJ1-5 | TRBV6-5 | CASSYSWAGDQPQHF | TGTGCCAGCAGTTACTCATGGGCGGGGGATCAGCCCCAGCATTTT
- | - | TRBJ2-3 | TRBV28 | CASSFEVPSPRDTQYF | TGTGCCAGCAGTTTTGAAGTGCCATCTCCGAGAGATACGCAGTATTTT
- | - | TRBJ2-4 | TRBV7-2 | CASSLAPEDIQYF | TGTGCCAGCAGCTTAGCTCCGGAGGACATTCAGTACTTC
few | - | TRBJ1-6 | TRBV5-5 | CASSLFDTSNSPLHF | TGTGCCAGCAGCTTGTTTGACACTAGTAATTCACCCCTCCACTTT
- | - | TRBJ2-7 | TRBV11-2 | CASSLVRIQTYEQYF | TGTGCCAGCAGCTTAGTCAGAATACAAACCTACGAGCAGTACTTC
- | TRBD1 | TRBJ1-1 | TRBV5-4 | CASSLPGQMNTEAFF | TGTGCCAGCAGCTTACCGGGACAGATGAACACTGAAGCTTTCTTT
- | - | TRBJ2-5 | TRBV3-1/TRBV3-2 | CASSRIETQYF | TGTGCCAGCAGCCGTATAGAGACCCAGTACTTC
- | - | TRBJ1-2 | TRBV5-4 | CASNQLQGGYGYTF | TGTGCCAGCAACCAGCTCCAGGGAGGCTATGGCTACACCTTC
- | - | TRBJ1-1 | TRBV15 | CATSPLDTYNTEAFF | TGTGCCACCAGCCCCCTGGACACTTATAACACTGAAGCTTTCTTT
few | - | TRBJ2-1 | TRBV27 | CASHNPAVDSYNEQFF | TGTGCCAGCCATAACCCAGCGGTGGACTCCTACAATGAGCAGTTCTTC
- | - | TRBJ2-7 | TRBV6-5 | CASTDSSYEQYF | TGTGCCAGCACGGACTCGAGCTACGAGCAGTACTTC
few | TRBD2 | TRBJ2-3 | TRBV4-2 | CASSQETSRRDTQYF | TGTGCCAGCAGCCAAGAGACTAGCCGCAGGGATACGCAGTATTTT
- | TRBD1 | TRBJ2-1 | TRBV11-3 | CASSLENLRTGGRNEQFF | TGTGCCAGCAGCTTAGAAAATTTGAGGACAGGGGGCAGGAATGAGCAGTTCTTC
- | TRBD1 | TRBJ2-5 | TRBV5-5 | CASSLTGGDETQYF | TGTGCCAGCAGCCTGACAGGGGGCGACGAGACCCAGTACTTC
- | - | TRBJ1-2 | TRBV21-1 | CASSRGWTGDYGYTF | TGTGCCAGCAGCAGGGGCTGGACAGGGGACTATGGCTACACCTTC
- | - | TRBJ1-5 | TRBV24-1 | CATSDRASNQPQHF | TGTGCCACCAGTGACAGGGCAAGCAATCAGCCCCAGCATTTT
- | - | TRBJ2-3 | TRBV7-3 | CASSTPPGTSLNTDTQYF | TGTGCCAGCAGCACACCCCCCGGGACTTCCCTTAACACAGATACGCAGTATTTT
few | - | TRBJ2-3 | TRBV28 | CASSQGRGKYPDTQYF | TGTGCCAGCAGCCAAGGGCGGGGAAAGTATCCAGATACGCAGTATTTT
- | - | TRBJ2-3 | TRBV18 | CASSPNSVLTDTQYF | TGTGCCAGCTCACCGAATAGCGTGCTCACAGATACGCAGTATTTT
- | - | TRBJ1-4 | TRBV9 | CASSVGSGNEKLFF | TGTGCCAGCAGCGTAGGGTCAGGGAATGAAAAACTGTTTTTT
once | TRBD1 | TRBJ1-2 | TRBV6-5 | CASSYSTGGDYGYTF | TGTGCCAGCAGTTACTCGACAGGGGGCGACTATGGCTACACCTTC